The clone carrying this TCR beta chain has ten or more counts. Its target is not known. These data come from a study of early T cells in non-severe SARS-CoV-2 infection. Study as a whole: With bulk RNA from unsorted whole blood as input, sequencing yielded unpaired chains.

In the library, individual cDNA molecules carried attached unique molecular identifiers. One entry per CDR3 protein, called by TCRdb with MiXCR from the 5' RACE reads. The sample holds 40,000 to 45,000 distinct CDR3 sequences; 6% to 7% are singletons and the top ten take 20%. General observations from the study: A preference for anti-spike CD8 responses marked VDJdb matching, which missed private and CD4 specificities.

The sample consisted of whole blood, taken at baseline. This receptor was taken from an adult who was a healthcare worker with PCR-confirmed SARS-CoV-2 infection or an uninfected control (not recorded which).

DNA for the CDR3: TGTGCCAGCAGTTGGTTGAACACCGGGGAGCTGTTTTTT. It codes for CASSWLNTGELFF. This sequence joins TRBV12-3 or TRBV12-4 and TRBJ2-2; no firm D call. This CDR3 comprises 13 residues. The V gene lost 4 bases and the J gene lost 1 base, with 4 bases spanning the gap.